Following are 6 T cell receptor beta chains from one sample sequenced in a study of shared clonotypes between healthy human individuals. TCRdb's copy holds only in-frame clones and misses some; the assay was immunoSEQ multiplex PCR. The repertoire holds over 1.5 million clones, with about 98% as singletons. Source material: naive CD4+ T cells sorted from blood. This sample's subset: CD45RA+ positively selected. These receptor sequences come from a man under 40 in good health.

The chain couples TRBV6-1 to TRBJ2-5, with a possible D match to TRBD2 (5 bases). Germline V gives CDR1 MNHNS, CDR2 SASEGT. Trimming cost V 10 bases and J 4 bases, with 13 bases left between them. This CDR3 has 12 residues. CDR3 sequence (DNA): TGTGCCACCGGGGAACTAGTAGAGACCCAGTACTTC. It translates to CATGELVETQYF.

This clone showed up just once. This chain connects TRBV9 to TRBJ1-5; maybe TRBD1 (6 bases). CDR1 is SGDLS and CDR2 is YYNGEE in the germline V gene. V lost 4 bases and J 8 bases, leaving 13 bases between the germline ends. The CDR3 consists of 13 residues. CDR3 sequence (DNA): TGTGCCAGCAGCCTGGGACAAGGGGAGCCCCAGCATTTT. It codes for CASSLGQGEPQHF.

The chain employs TRBV10-3 and TRBJ2-3; TRBD2 matches 11 bases. In germline, CDR1 is ENHRY, CDR2 SYGVKD. There are 14 residues in the CDR3. V lost 6 bases, J lost 6 bases, and 5 bases stayed unmatched. This CDR3 reads CAISGLAGVDTQYF. CDR3 DNA sequence: TGTGCCATCAGCGGACTAGCGGGTGTGGATACGCAGTATTTT.

The sample holds one count of this clone. This chain joins TRBV6-1 and TRBJ1-2, with a weak D call TRBD1 (6 bases). This CDR3 is built from 15 residues. Germline CDR1 reads MNHNS; CDR2 reads SASEGT. Trimming took off 5 bases at V and 4 bases at J, with 17 bases between the two ends. Written as DNA, the CDR3 is TGTGCCAGCAGTCGGTATTCAGGGGTCGGCTATGGCTACACCTTC. This gives the protein CASSRYSGVGYGYTF.

This chain connects TRBV6-5 to TRBJ1-5; perhaps TRBD1 as D (5 bases). Germline CDR1 MNHEY, CDR2 SVGAGI. This CDR3 has 14 amino acids. Between the trimmed V and J ends, which lost 6 bases and 7 bases, there was a span of 16 bases. The DNA of the CDR3 is TGTGCCAGCAGGGAGGGGAAGAGGTTGCAGCCCCAGCATTTT. As protein: CASREGKRLQPQHF.

V and J are TRBV11-2 and TRBJ1-2, with D possibly TRBD1 on 6 matching bases. The CDR3 has 13 amino acids. Germline V gene data show CDR1 as SGHAT and CDR2 as FQNNGV. The V and J ends lost 1 base and 7 bases respectively, with 10 bases between them. The CDR3 DNA follows: TGTGCCAGCAGCTTAGGCAGGGGAAGTGGCTACACCTTC. Encoded protein: CASSLGRGSGYTF.